These T cell receptor beta chains were read from a single sample in a study of blood T cell repertoires in COVID-19. Only in-frame clones appear in the TCRdb table, and some are missing; sequencing was by immunoSEQ multiplex PCR. The profile covers about 470,000 clones, with approximately 90% appearing a single time and roughly 0.72% taken by the ten largest. The sequenced sample was PBMCs or T cells enriched from blood (not recorded which). The receptors derive from a woman under 30 who had recovered from COVID-19. The CDR3 runs from the conserved cysteine through the conserved F or W. D genes are given only for firm matches. Clone size is not always given. Where it is, it says once, few, many or a class for expanded clones.

v_call	j_call	clone_size	d_call	cdr3_aa	cdr3_nt
TRBV2	TRBJ1-2	.	.	CASRQGRDGYTF	TGTGCCAGCAGGCAGGGGAGGGATGGCTACACCTTC
TRBV12-3/TRBV12-4	TRBJ2-1	once	.	CASNGGPYNEQFF	TGTGCCAGCAACGGGGGGCCCTACAATGAGCAGTTCTTC
TRBV2	TRBJ1-1	.	.	CASFPVGGEDTEAFF	TGTGCCAGCTTCCCCGTGGGAGGGGAGGACACTGAAGCTTTCTTT
TRBV27	TRBJ1-1	once	TRBD1	CASIPYDRALGTEAFF	TGTGCCAGCATACCTTACGACAGGGCCCTGGGCACTGAAGCTTTCTTT
TRBV6-4	TRBJ2-1	.	TRBD2	CASSGPGLGELNEQFF	TGTGCCAGCAGTGGCCCGGGACTAGGGGAGTTGAATGAGCAGTTCTTC
TRBV6-4	TRBJ2-2	once	TRBD2	CASSDSIRGLAGGLGTGELFF	TGTGCCAGCAGTGACTCGATTCGCGGACTAGCGGGGGGGCTAGGCACCGGGGAGCTGTTTTTT
TRBV5-1	TRBJ2-7	few	.	CASSSGGGPYYEQYF	TGCGCCAGCAGCTCCGGCGGAGGGCCGTATTACGAGCAGTACTTC
TRBV7-2	TRBJ1-6	.	.	CASCAGGRGNSPLHF	TGTGCCAGCTGTGCGGGGGGAAGGGGCAATTCACCCCTCCACTTT
TRBV5-3	TRBJ2-1	.	TRBD2	CARSPNMVQAAGGPYEQFF	TGTGCCAGAAGCCCGAACATGGTGCAGGCAGCGGGGGGGCCCTATGAGCAGTTCTTC
TRBV3-1/TRBV3-2	TRBJ2-1	.	TRBD1	CASSSSGQGNNEQFF	TGTGCCAGCAGCTCTTCGGGACAGGGGAACAATGAGCAGTTCTTC
TRBV2	TRBJ1-2	few	.	CASSEGREEGYTF	TGTGCCAGCAGTGAAGGCAGGGAGGAAGGCTACACCTTC
TRBV7-2	TRBJ1-2	.	TRBD1	CASSSPGTEYGYTF	TGTGCCAGCAGCTCGCCCGGGACAGAGTATGGCTACACCTTC
TRBV7-9	TRBJ1-6	.	.	CASSRVLPNSPLHF	TGTGCCAGCAGCCGGGTCCTACCTAATTCACCCCTCCACTTT
TRBV18	TRBJ2-7	.	TRBD1	CASSPFSQGAEQYF	TGTGCCAGCTCACCATTCTCCCAGGGGGCAGAGCAGTACTTC
TRBV14	TRBJ2-3	.	TRBD2	CASSQDGVAGREYF	TGTGCCAGCAGCCAAGACGGAGTAGCGGGGAGGGAGTATTTT
TRBV27	TRBJ2-3	.	TRBD1	CASSPWTGRTDTQYF	TGTGCCAGCAGCCCCTGGACAGGGAGAACAGATACGCAGTATTTT
TRBV28	TRBJ2-3	.	TRBD2	CASSPGPTSGGPRDTQYF	TGTGCCAGCAGCCCTGGGCCGACTAGCGGGGGGCCGAGGGATACGCAGTATTTT
TRBV5-4	TRBJ1-2	.	TRBD1	CASSSQGDNYGYTF	TGTGCCAGCAGCTCACAGGGGGATAACTATGGCTACACCTTC
TRBV19	TRBJ1-4	.	TRBD1	CASNRGLREKLFF	TGTGCCAGTAACAGGGGGCTAAGGGAAAAACTGTTTTTT
TRBV5-1	TRBJ1-2	.	TRBD1	CASSFGQGVYGYTF	TGCGCCAGCAGCTTCGGACAGGGAGTCTATGGCTACACCTTC
TRBV18	TRBJ2-7	.	.	CASSRAGGDEQYF	TGTGCCAGCTCACGGGCGGGTGGGGACGAGCAGTACTTC
TRBV5-1	TRBJ1-1	.	.	CASSWGDRRDTEAFF	TGCGCCAGCAGCTGGGGGGACCGGCGGGACACTGAAGCTTTCTTT
TRBV5-1	TRBJ2-3	.	TRBD2	CASSLPRTSGEGGRDTQYF	TGCGCCAGCAGTCTCCCACGGACTAGCGGGGAAGGTGGGAGAGATACGCAGTATTTT
TRBV11-2	TRBJ2-5	.	.	CASNWGVGEETQYF	TGTGCCAGCAACTGGGGGGTGGGAGAAGAGACCCAGTACTTC
TRBV28	TRBJ1-6	.	TRBD1	CASSPTGQGSSPLHF	TGTGCCAGCAGTCCAACGGGACAGGGGAGTTCACCCCTCCACTTT